The T cell receptor (beta chain) described here comes from a study of cytomegalovirus exposure and HLA in healthy donors. Study-level findings and limits: Donors were assumed by presence/absence analyses to have roughly uniform sequencing depth.

Note on this clone: Its antigen is still unknown.

A multiplex PCR was run with 60 Vbeta primers and 13 Jbeta primers. Generated by immunoSEQ multiplex PCR, the TCRdb table keeps only in-frame clones and is missing some. The table has some 140,000 clones, around 79% seen once. The CDR3 runs to 14 residues. With 4 bases removed from V and 3 bases from J, the gap between germline ends came to 11 bases. CDR1 and CDR2 (germline): SGHDT, YYEEEE. The sequence came from a female donor in good health and CMV-seronegative. The chain is built from TRBV5-6 and TRBJ2-4; D remains ambiguous. The specimen sequenced was PBMCs. As DNA, the CDR3 is TGTGCCAGCAGCCCCACCCTCGGCAAAAACATTCAGTACTTC. It translates to CASSPTLGKNIQYF.